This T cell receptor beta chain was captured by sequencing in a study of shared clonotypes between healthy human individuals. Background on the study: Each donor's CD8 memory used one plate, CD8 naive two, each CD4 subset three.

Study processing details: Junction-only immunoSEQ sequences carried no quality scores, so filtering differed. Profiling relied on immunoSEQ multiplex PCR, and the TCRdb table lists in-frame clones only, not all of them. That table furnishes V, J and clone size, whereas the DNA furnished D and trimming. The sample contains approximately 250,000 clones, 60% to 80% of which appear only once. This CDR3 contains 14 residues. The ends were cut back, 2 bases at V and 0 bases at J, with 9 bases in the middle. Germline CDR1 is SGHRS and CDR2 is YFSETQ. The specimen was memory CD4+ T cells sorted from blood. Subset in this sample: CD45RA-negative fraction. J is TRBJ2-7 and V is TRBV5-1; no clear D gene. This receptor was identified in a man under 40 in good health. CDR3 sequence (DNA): TGCGCCAGCAGCTTTCTGGGCCGCTCCTACGAGCAGTACTTC. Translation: CASSFLGRSYEQYF.